These 11 T cell receptor beta chains originate from one sample sequenced in a study of T cells in Graves' hyperthyroidism and ophthalmopathy. RNA transcripts served as the template for amplifying TCR beta CDR3 regions. During a first-round RT-PCR of the TCR CDR3, the HTBI primer set was used. TCRdb ran MiXCR on the multiplex PCR reads and lists one entry per CDR3 protein. The data show over 250,000 distinct CDR3 sequences, roughly an eighth seen once. The sample consisted of blood. Every receptor here comes from a woman in her 40s with Graves' ophthalmopathy.

In this sample, this clonotype turned up many times. The chain has TRBV6-8 and TRBJ1-5; D is unclear. The CDR3 extends over 12 amino acids. Germline-derived CDR1 and CDR2 are MNHGY and SAAAGT. The V and J ends lost 7 bases and 3 bases respectively, with 7 bases between them. CDR3 DNA: TGTGCCAGCATACATAACAATCAGCCCCAGCATTTT. It specifies CASIHNNQPQHF.

This clonotype was recorded a few times. The gene calls are TRBV5-1 and TRBJ2-2; D remains unclear. Germline assignment: CDR1 SGHRS and CDR2 YFSETQ. Between the trimmed V and J ends, which lost 0 bases and 1 base, there was a span of 4 bases. The CDR3 is 14 residues long. DNA of the CDR3: TGCGCCAGCAGCTTGGATTGGAACACCGGGGAGCTGTTTTTT. Protein: CASSLDWNTGELFF.

For this clonotype: It may be a read error: a sequence one base away is much more abundant. The V gene is TRBV2, the J gene TRBJ1-2; D gene ambiguous. Per germline, CDR1 SNHLY and CDR2 FYNNEI. V lost 8 bases and J 4 bases, leaving 14 bases between the germline ends. The CDR3 contains 13 residues. CDR3 amino acids: CASGGLAVYGYTF. CDR3 DNA: TGTGCCAGCGGCGGATTGGCGGTCTATGGCTACACCTTC.

This clonotype was found many times. The chain uses TRBV30 and TRBJ2-1; no reliable D call. Trimming cost V 2 bases and J 7 bases, with 6 bases left between them. Germline loops: CDR1 GTSNPN, CDR2 SVGIG (reference sequence). This CDR3 region has 11 residues. This chain's CDR3 is CAWSPTNEQFF. Here the CDR3 DNA reads TGTGCCTGGAGTCCTACGAATGAGCAGTTCTTC. Based on the CDR3 plus reference TRBV30 and TRBJ2-1, the full variable domain is SQTIHQWPATLVQPVGSPLSLECTVEGTSNPNLYWYRQAAGRGLQLLFYSVGIGQISSEVPQNLSASRPQDRQFILSSKKLLLSDSGFYLCAWSPTNEQFFGPGTRLTVL.

This clonotype came up many times. The chain combines TRBV10-3 with TRBJ1-6, with D unclear. Germline V lookup: CDR1 ENHRY, CDR2 SYGVKD. The CDR3 runs to 12 residues. Deletions cut 10 bases from V and 8 bases from J, with 12 bases between. As DNA, the CDR3 is TGTGCCACCTCGACCTTAGATTCACCCCTCCACTTT. Amino acids: CATSTLDSPLHF.

This clonotype came up a few times. This sequence joins TRBV5-1 and TRBJ1-4; D remains ambiguous. V was pared by 4 bases and J by 5 bases, with 15 bases between. The CDR3 length is 15 residues. Germline assignment: CDR1 SGHRS and CDR2 YFSETQ. The DNA for the CDR3 is TGCGCCAGCAGCGCCACCGGGTCACCAAATGAAAAACTGTTTTTT. Amino acids: CASSATGSPNEKLFF.

This clonotype occurred many times. V usage is TRBV11-2 and J usage is TRBJ2-1; maybe TRBD2 (7 bases). V gave up 5 bases and J gave up 10 bases, with 27 bases separating them. This CDR3 has 17 amino acids. CDR1 SGHAT and CDR2 FQNNGV come from the germline V gene. CDR3 region: CASSLGLILGGPTEQFF. The CDR3 DNA reads as TGTGCCAGCAGCCTAGGCCTGATTTTGGGGGGGCCTACCGAGCAGTTCTTC.

Ten or more counts support this clonotype. The chain is built from TRBV2 and TRBJ2-7, with a possible D match to TRBD1 (6 bases). CDR1 is SNHLY, CDR2 FYNNEI, per germline. The CDR3 is made up of 13 amino acids. Trimming removed 6 bases from V and 1 base from J, with 10 bases in between. The CDR3 bases are TGTGCCAGCAGCCCAAGGGGGTCCTACGAGCAGTACTTC. Its protein product is CASSPRGSYEQYF.

The rearrangement joins TRBV29-1 to TRBJ2-1, with 7 bases that match TRBD2. The CDR3 runs to 12 residues. Germline V CDR1 and CDR2: SQVTM, ANQGSEA. The V segment lost 4 bases and the J segment 6 bases; nucleotides outside the gene matches: 3. CDR3 loop: CSVGGGVNEQFF. The CDR3 coding sequence is TGCAGCGTTGGGGGGGGGGTCAATGAGCAGTTCTTC.

V and J are TRBV15 and TRBJ2-7, with D perhaps TRBD1 (5 bases). This CDR3 has 15 amino acids. Trimming cost V 0 bases and J 0 bases, with 9 bases left between them. Looked up from germline, CDR1 is LNHNV and CDR2 is YYDKDF (reference sequence). DNA of the CDR3: TGTGCCACCAGCAGAGAACAGGAATCCTCCTACGAGCAGTACTTC. The encoded protein is CATSREQESSYEQYF.

This chain connects TRBV5-4 to TRBJ2-1, with unresolved D. Trimming stripped 4 bases from V and 7 bases from J, with 18 bases between. Germline V gene data show CDR1 as SGHNT and CDR2 as YYREEE (reference sequence). The length of the CDR3 is 15 residues. The CDR3 reads CASSPESASANEQFF. CDR3 nucleotide sequence: TGTGCCAGCAGCCCGGAGTCTGCAAGTGCTAATGAGCAGTTCTTC. The full variable domain, completed using reference TRBV5-4 and TRBJ2-1, is ETGVTQSPTHLIKTRGQQVTLRCSSQSGHNTVSWYQQALGQGPQFIFQYYREEENGRGNFPPRFSGLQFPNYSSELNVNALELDDSALYLCASSPESASANEQFFGPGTRLTVL.